A selection of T cell receptor beta chains follows, all from one sample in a study of blood T cell repertoires in COVID-19. The assay was immunoSEQ multiplex PCR, and TCRdb's table has in-frame clones only and misses some. The sample has approximately 210,000 clones; 86% are singletons. Sequenced sample: peripheral blood. The receptors shown here come from a young man who had recovered from COVID-19. The CDR3 runs from the conserved cysteine through the conserved F or W. The D gene is left open where the match is weak. Clone size, where shown, is once, few, many, or a class for clones that have expanded.

cdr3_nt cdr3_aa clone_size j_call v_call d_call
TGTGCCAGCTCACCACGGCAGAATCAGCCCCAGCATTTT CASSPRQNQPQHF . TRBJ1-5 TRBV18 .
TGTGCCAGCGGACCAGGACTAGCGGCCTACGAGCAGTACTTC CASGPGLAAYEQYF . TRBJ2-7 TRBV6-1 TRBD2
TGTGCCAGACGACAGGGCTCTGGAAACACCATATATTTT CARRQGSGNTIYF . TRBJ1-3 TRBV19 TRBD1
TGTGCCTGGACCCCCGCGCCTACCTACGAGCAGTACTTC CAWTPAPTYEQYF . TRBJ2-7 TRBV30 .
TGTGCCAGCAGTTCACCGGGACAGGGTTATGAGCAGTACTTC CASSSPGQGYEQYF . TRBJ2-7 TRBV6-5 TRBD1
TGTGCCAGCAGTCGACAGGGGGTCACTGAAGCTTTCTTT CASSRQGVTEAFF few TRBJ1-1 TRBV6-2/TRBV6-3 TRBD1
TGTGCCAGTGGGAGAAGCGAGCAGTACTTC CASGRSEQYF . TRBJ2-7 TRBV6-5 .
TGTGCCAGCAGCGAGTCGGGTGGCAGCAATCAGCCCCAGCATTTT CASSESGGSNQPQHF . TRBJ1-5 TRBV9 .
TGTGCCACCAGCAGATGGGGGACTAGCGGGGGACCTTACAATGAGCAGTTCTTC CATSRWGTSGGPYNEQFF . TRBJ2-1 TRBV15 TRBD2
TGTGCCAGCAGCCAGACTAGCGGGGGGGGGACGCAGTATTTT CASSQTSGGGTQYF once TRBJ2-3 TRBV6-5 TRBD2
TGTGCCAGCAGCCCGCGGACAGGGCAACGCAATCAGCCCCAGCATTTT CASSPRTGQRNQPQHF . TRBJ1-5 TRBV11-2 TRBD1
TGTGCCACCAGTGATTATCAAGCAGAGGGCGGGGAGACCCAGTACTTC CATSDYQAEGGETQYF . TRBJ2-5 TRBV24-1 .
TGTGCCAGCAGCTTAGTAGGGGCTAGCACAGATACGCAGTATTTT CASSLVGASTDTQYF . TRBJ2-3 TRBV11-3 .
TGTGCCAGCAGTTTATCAACGGCCCGGAGGGAAGAAAAACTGTTTTTT CASSLSTARREEKLFF . TRBJ1-4 TRBV27 .
TGCAGCGTTGTTGTGTGGGTGACAGGGGGCGCGGAAAAACTGTTTTTT CSVVVWVTGGAEKLFF . TRBJ1-4 TRBV29-1 TRBD1